The clone carrying this T cell receptor beta chain was recorded only once. Per the original data handling: Reference gene primer amplification in the assay estimated nucleated cell counts. TCRdb's copy holds only in-frame clones and misses some; the assay was immunoSEQ multiplex PCR. V, J and clone size derive from that table, while D and trimming were established from the DNA sequence. Of approximately 140,000 clones detected, 88% appear once; the ten largest clones hold 1.5%. V gave up 3 bases and J gave up 3 bases; unmatched junction bases: 11. This CDR3 spans 16 amino acids. Germline V lookup: CDR1 ENHRY, CDR2 SYGVKD. The sample comes from a study of blood T cell repertoires in COVID-19.

The chain is built from TRBV10-3 and TRBJ2-7; TRBD2 agrees at 7 bases. The specimen was peripheral blood. The sequence came from a woman aged 55-69 years with acute or convalescent COVID-19. The CDR3 is CAISDARRGRDYEQYF. The CDR3, as DNA: TGTGCCATCAGTGATGCCCGGCGGGGGAGGGACTACGAGCAGTACTTC.